The 15 T cell receptor beta chains below were found in one sample sequenced in a study of T-cell memory formation after mild COVID-19. From the 5' RACE reads, TCRdb called clonotypes with MiXCR, one entry per CDR3 protein. The sample lists 140,000 or so distinct CDR3 sequences, under 7% seen once, with approximately 2.1% in the top ten. The material sequenced was PBMCs or a T cell subset sorted from them (not recorded which). The receptors here all came from an adult woman who had mild COVID-19 (a few samples of this study predate the infection). Cell type and time point are not known.

The chain carries TRBV5-1 and TRBJ2-3, with 10 bases lining up with TRBD2. CDR3 length: 16 amino acids. Germline V gene lookup returns CDR1 SGHRS and CDR2 YFSETQ. Trimming cost V 0 bases and J 4 bases; bases outside gene matches: 5. Here the CDR3 DNA reads TGCGCCAGCAGCTTGGCCCTAGCGGGGGTTGCAGATACGCAGTATTTT. Translated, it gives CASSLALAGVADTQYF.

The genes are TRBV12-3 or TRBV12-4 and TRBJ1-1; no clear D gene. This CDR3 spans 13 amino acids. Trimming cost V 1 base and J 4 bases, with 7 bases left between them. The chain's CDR3 is CASSLVGITEAFF. The CDR3 DNA follows: TGTGCCAGCAGTTTAGTAGGGATCACTGAAGCTTTCTTT.

The rearrangement joins TRBV6-5 to TRBJ1-4, with TRBD1 as a possible D gene (5 bases). This CDR3 contains 15 residues. Germline V gene lookup returns CDR1 MNHEY and CDR2 SVGAGI. V was shortened by 6 bases and J by 6 bases, with 17 bases between the two germline ends. The CDR3 DNA reads as TGTGCCAGCAGGCGAACACGGGACTCGGATGAAAAACTGTTTTTT. Amino acids: CASRRTRDSDEKLFF.

This clonotype showed up just a few times. The chain has TRBV7-3 and TRBJ1-1; 7 bases match TRBD1. The V gene end was trimmed by 4 bases and the J gene end by 0 bases; junction bases not matched to a gene: 2. The germline CDR1 and CDR2 sequences are SGHTA and FQGTGA. CDR3 length equals 14 residues. The CDR3 DNA follows: TGTGCCAGCAGCTCGGGACAGTTGAACACTGAAGCTTTCTTT. This translates into CASSSGQLNTEAFF.

This clonotype was counted many times. The chain couples TRBV12-3 or TRBV12-4 to TRBJ2-5; possibly TRBD2 for D (6 bases). The CDR3 spans 13 residues. V was shortened by 6 bases and J by 6 bases, with 14 bases between the two germline ends. CDR3 DNA: TGTGCCAGCAGCCTCAACGGGGGAAAGACCCAGTACTTC. Its protein product is CASSLNGGKTQYF.

The CDR3 DNA sequence: TGTGCCTGGAGTCGCATTGAGACCCAGTACTTC. Its translation is CAWSRIETQYF. The chain joins TRBV30 to TRBJ2-5; D call uncertain. The V gene lost 2 bases and the J gene lost 5 bases, with 6 bases spanning the gap. Looked up from germline, CDR1 is GTSNPN and CDR2 is SVGIG (reference sequence). The CDR3 contains 11 residues.

This clonotype was seen repeatedly, ten times or more. V is TRBV7-3 and J is TRBJ2-2; no firm D call. The ends were cut back, 2 bases at V and 6 bases at J, with 16 bases in the middle. This CDR3 region has 16 residues. Germline V gene sequence: CDR1 SGHTA, CDR2 FQGTGA. For the CDR3, the DNA is TGTGCCAGCAGCTTAGATACGTCCATGTTGGCCGGGGAGCTGTTTTTT. Its protein is CASSLDTSMLAGELFF.

This clonotype was counted only a few times. V and J are TRBV5-4 and TRBJ2-5; tentative D call: TRBD1 (6 bases). The CDR3 consists of 14 residues. V gave up 4 bases and J gave up 0 bases, with 10 bases separating them. Germline values: CDR1 SGHNT, CDR2 YYREEE (reference sequence). The chain's CDR3 is CASSRNRDQETQYF. In nucleotides, the CDR3 is TGTGCCAGCAGCAGGAACAGGGACCAAGAGACCCAGTACTTC. The whole variable domain, filled in from reference TRBV5-4 and TRBJ2-5, reads ETGVTQSPTHLIKTRGQQVTLRCSSQSGHNTVSWYQQALGQGPQFIFQYYREEENGRGNFPPRFSGLQFPNYSSELNVNALELDDSALYLCASSRNRDQETQYFGPGTRLLVL.

The V and J genes are TRBV10-3 and TRBJ1-2; D not resolved. The V gene lost 8 bases and the J gene lost 4 bases, with 8 bases spanning the gap. In germline, CDR1 is ENHRY, CDR2 SYGVKD. The CDR3 length is 11 residues. CDR3 region: CAIGYSYGYTF. Here the CDR3 DNA reads TGTGCCATCGGCTACAGCTATGGCTACACCTTC.

This clonotype was counted many times. V and J are TRBV20-1 and TRBJ2-7, with D hard to call. V was cut by 5 bases and J by 3 bases, with 17 bases left in between. The CDR3 runs to 14 residues. Germline CDR1 is DFQATT and CDR2 is SNEGSKA (reference sequence). CDR3 residues: CSAFRESGSYEQYF. DNA for the CDR3: TGCAGTGCTTTTAGGGAATCGGGTAGCTACGAGCAGTACTTC.

This chain connects TRBV25-1 to TRBJ1-3, with 11 bases lining up with TRBD1. There are 17 residues in the CDR3. J lost 7 bases, V lost 4 bases, and 12 bases had no gene match. Germline V lookup: CDR1 MGHDK, CDR2 SYGVNS. The CDR3 is CASSGPGQGVIWNTIYF. The CDR3 coding sequence is TGTGCCAGCAGTGGCCCGGGACAGGGGGTGATCTGGAACACCATATATTTT.

At least ten counts were recorded for this clonotype. The CDR3 is CASSLAGGSEAFF. The CDR3 nucleotides are TGTGCCAGCAGCTTAGCCGGAGGATCTGAAGCTTTCTTT. J is TRBJ1-1 and V is TRBV7-8; no firm D call. Trimming stripped 0 bases from V and 6 bases from J, with 8 bases between. CDR1 and CDR2 from the germline V gene are SGHVS and FQNEAQ. This CDR3 comprises 13 residues.

V gene TRBV4-2 combines with J gene TRBJ1-2; perhaps TRBD1 as D (5 bases). The CDR3 runs to 13 residues. The germline V gene encodes CDR1 LGHNA and CDR2 YNFKEQ. V lost 6 bases and J 6 bases, leaving 14 bases between the germline ends. The CDR3 reads CASRETARNGYTF. In nucleotides, the CDR3 is TGTGCCAGCAGGGAGACAGCTAGAAATGGCTACACCTTC.

The chain carries TRBV12-3 or TRBV12-4 and TRBJ1-2; D is undetermined. The CDR3 contains 13 residues. The V end was cut by 7 bases, the J end by 2 bases, with 11 bases between. CDR3 sequence (DNA): TGTGCCAGCACCGCCGGGCGGAACTATGGCTACACCTTC. Translated, it gives CASTAGRNYGYTF.

This clonotype was recorded many times. This rearrangement joins TRBV4-2 to TRBJ1-3; TRBD1 agrees at 7 bases. Losses at the gene ends were 3 bases for V and 0 bases for J; bases not matched to a gene: 8. Per the germline V gene, CDR1 is LGHNA and CDR2 is YNFKEQ. The CDR3 consists of 17 residues. As DNA, the CDR3 is TGTGCCAGCAGCCACGTGGGACAGCTCTACTCTGGAAACACCATATATTTT. Translating it yields CASSHVGQLYSGNTIYF.